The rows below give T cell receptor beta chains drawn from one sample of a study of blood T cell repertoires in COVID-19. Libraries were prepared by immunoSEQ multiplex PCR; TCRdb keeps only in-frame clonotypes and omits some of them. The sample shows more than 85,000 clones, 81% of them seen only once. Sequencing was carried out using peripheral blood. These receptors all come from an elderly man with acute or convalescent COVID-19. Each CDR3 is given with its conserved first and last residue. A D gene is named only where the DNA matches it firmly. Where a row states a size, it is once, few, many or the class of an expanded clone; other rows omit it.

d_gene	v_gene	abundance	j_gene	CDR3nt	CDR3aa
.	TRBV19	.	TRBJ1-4	TGTGCCAGTAGTCTGGACTTCCGAAATGAAAAACTGTTTTTT	CASSLDFRNEKLFF
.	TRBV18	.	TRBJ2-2	TGTGCCAGCTCACCACTCTCGGAGACCGGGGAGCTGTTTTTT	CASSPLSETGELFF
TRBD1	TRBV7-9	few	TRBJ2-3	TGTGCCAGCAGCCCAGGGACAGGGCCCACAGATACGCAGTATTTT	CASSPGTGPTDTQYF
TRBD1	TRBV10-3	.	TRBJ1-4	TGTGCCATCAGTGGGACAGGGGATAATGAAAAACTGTTTTTT	CAISGTGDNEKLFF
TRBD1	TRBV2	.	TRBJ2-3	TGTGCCAGCAGCTTACAGGGGATTCGCGCAGATACGCAGTATTTT	CASSLQGIRADTQYF
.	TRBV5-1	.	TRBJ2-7	TGCGCCAGCAGCGCGGACACCACTAAGGTCTACGAGCAGTACTTC	CASSADTTKVYEQYF
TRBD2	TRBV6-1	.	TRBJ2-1	TGTGCCAGCAGTGAATTCCCAACAGCGGGGGCCTCCTACAATGAGCAGTTCTTC	CASSEFPTAGASYNEQFF
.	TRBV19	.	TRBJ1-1	TGTGCCAGTAGTATCGGCCAGGGTTACACTGAAGCTTTCTTT	CASSIGQGYTEAFF
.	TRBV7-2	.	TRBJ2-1	TGTGCCAGCAGCTTAGCGCCCGGTTACAATGAGCAGTTCTTC	CASSLAPGYNEQFF
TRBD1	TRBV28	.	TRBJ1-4	TGTGCCAGCAGTTTAGTTCGGGACAGGGGGCTAGTAGCAACTAATGAAAAACTGTTTTTT	CASSLVRDRGLVATNEKLFF
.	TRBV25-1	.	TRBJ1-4	TGTGCCAGCAGTGAATATACAGGCGCGAATGAAAAACTGTTTTTT	CASSEYTGANEKLFF
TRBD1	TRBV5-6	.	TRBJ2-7	TGTGCCAGCAGCTTGATGGCAGGGGGTGGGTACGAGCAGTACTTC	CASSLMAGGGYEQYF
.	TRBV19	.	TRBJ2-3	TGTGCCAGTAGTATTAGCGTAAGCACAGATACGCAGTATTTT	CASSISVSTDTQYF
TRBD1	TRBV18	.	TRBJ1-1	TGTGCCAGCTCACCGGGAACAGGGGCTGAAGCTTTCTTT	CASSPGTGAEAFF
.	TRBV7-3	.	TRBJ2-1	TGTGCCAGCAGCTTACAGGGAGGGGGTGAGCAGTTCTTC	CASSLQGGGEQFF
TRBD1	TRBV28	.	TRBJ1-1	TGTGCCAGCAGTTACGGGGACAGAGAGAACACTGAAGCTTTCTTT	CASSYGDRENTEAFF
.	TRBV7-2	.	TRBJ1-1	TGTGCCAGCAGCCCCAGAGTGCGGTCGGACACTGAAGCTTTCTTT	CASSPRVRSDTEAFF
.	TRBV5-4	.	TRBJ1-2	TGTGCCAGCAGCTTGACAGCTAACTATGGCTACACCTTC	CASSLTANYGYTF
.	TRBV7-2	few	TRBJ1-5	TGTGCCAGCAGCTTAAGCAGGGATCGCAATCAGCCCCAGCATTTT	CASSLSRDRNQPQHF
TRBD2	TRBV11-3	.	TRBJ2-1	TGTGCCAGCAGCCCCGGGCTAGCGGGATACAATGAGCAGTTCTTC	CASSPGLAGYNEQFF
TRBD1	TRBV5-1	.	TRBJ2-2	TGCGCCAGCAGCCCCGGACAGGGCGGTAACACCGGGGAGCTGTTTTTT	CASSPGQGGNTGELFF
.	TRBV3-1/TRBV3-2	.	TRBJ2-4	TGTGCCAGCAGCCAAGAAACAGCCAGCCGTCTAGCCAAAAACATTCAGTACTTC	CASSQETASRLAKNIQYF
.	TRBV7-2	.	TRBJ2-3	TGTGCCAGCAGCTTAGTCGGGGGTTTTAGCACAGATACGCAGTATTTT	CASSLVGGFSTDTQYF
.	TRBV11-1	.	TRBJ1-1	TGTGCCAGCAGCTATCAAAACACTGAAGCTTTCTTT	CASSYQNTEAFF
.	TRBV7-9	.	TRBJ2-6	TGTGCCAGCAGCCCGCTGACAGGTTCTAACTCTGGGGCCAACGTCCTGACTTTC	CASSPLTGSNSGANVLTF
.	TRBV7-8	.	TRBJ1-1	TGTGCCAGCAGAGGCAGGGGCGGTCCTGAAGCTTTCTTT	CASRGRGGPEAFF
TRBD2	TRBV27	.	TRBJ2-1	TGTGCCAGCAGTTTACAGACTAGCGGGTACAATGAGCAGTTCTTC	CASSLQTSGYNEQFF
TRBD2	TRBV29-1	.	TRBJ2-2	TGCAGCGCCGCGGGAGAGGGTTTAAGGAACACCGGGGAGCTGTTTTTT	CSAAGEGLRNTGELFF
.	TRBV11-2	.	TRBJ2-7	TGTGCCAGCAGCTTAGGGCTTCGCTACGAGCAGTACTTC	CASSLGLRYEQYF
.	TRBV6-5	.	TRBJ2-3	TGTGCCAGCACCTACAGGGGCGGGATCACAGATACGCAGTATTTT	CASTYRGGITDTQYF
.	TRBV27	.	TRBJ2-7	TGTGCCAGCAGTTTATCGATTACTGACGAGCAGTACTTC	CASSLSITDEQYF
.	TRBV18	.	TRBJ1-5	TGTGCCAGCTCACCGGGCACTTCTCGGCCCCAGCATTTT	CASSPGTSRPQHF
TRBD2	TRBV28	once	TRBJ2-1	TGTGCCAGCAGGATCGGGAGGGTTAGCTCCTACAATGAGCAGTTCTTC	CASRIGRVSSYNEQFF
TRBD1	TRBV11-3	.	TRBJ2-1	TGTGCCAGCAGCTCAAGGACAGGGACGTCCTACAATGAGCAGTTCTTC	CASSSRTGTSYNEQFF
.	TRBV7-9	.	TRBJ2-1	TGTGCCAGCAGCTTTTGGAGGGGGCTGATTGAATTGGATGAGCAGTTCTTC	CASSFWRGLIELDEQFF
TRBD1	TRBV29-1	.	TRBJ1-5	TGCAGCGTAGGGACAGGGGGCAATCAGCCCCAGCATTTT	CSVGTGGNQPQHF
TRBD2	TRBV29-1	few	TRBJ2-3	TGCAGCGTCTCGGGACTAGCGGGAGTCGCAGATACGCAGTATTTT	CSVSGLAGVADTQYF
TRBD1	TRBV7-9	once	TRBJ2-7	TGTGCCAGCAGCCCACGACAGGGATCCTACGAGCAGTACTTC	CASSPRQGSYEQYF
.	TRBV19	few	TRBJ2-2	TGTGCCAGTAGTACCCAGAACACCGGGGAGCTGTTTTTT	CASSTQNTGELFF
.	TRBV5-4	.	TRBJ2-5	TGTGCCAGCAGCTTAAGAGTGAAAGAGACCCAGTACTTC	CASSLRVKETQYF
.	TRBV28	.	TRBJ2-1	TGTGCCAGCACTGGGGCAGGGAGGCGCAATGAGCAGTTCTTC	CASTGAGRRNEQFF
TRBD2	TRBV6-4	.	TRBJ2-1	TGTGCCAGCAGTGAACGTCATAGCGGGGGCCGGTTCTTC	CASSERHSGGRFF
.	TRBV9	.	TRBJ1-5	TGTGCCAGCAGCCAGGGGCCCGATCAGCCCCAGCATTTT	CASSQGPDQPQHF
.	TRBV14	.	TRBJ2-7	TGTGCCAGCAGCACAAGGACGGGATCCTACGAGCAGTACTTC	CASSTRTGSYEQYF
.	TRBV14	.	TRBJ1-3	TGTGCCAGCAGCCGTATACAGGGTTTCTCTGGAAACACCATATATTTT	CASSRIQGFSGNTIYF
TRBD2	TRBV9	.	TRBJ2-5	TGTGCCAGCAGCGTAGATCTGGGACTAGCGGGAGTAGGAGAGACCCAGTACTTC	CASSVDLGLAGVGETQYF
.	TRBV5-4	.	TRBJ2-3	TGTGCCAGCAGCTCCTCAGGATACAGCACAGATACGCAGTATTTT	CASSSSGYSTDTQYF
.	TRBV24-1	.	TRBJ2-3	TGTGCCACCAGTGATCCTAGCACAGATACGCAGTATTTT	CATSDPSTDTQYF
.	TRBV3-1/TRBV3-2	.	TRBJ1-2	TGTGCCAGCAGCCAAGTGAGAGGGGGTCATGGCTACACCTTC	CASSQVRGGHGYTF
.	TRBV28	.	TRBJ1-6	TGTGCCAGCACCGACGGCAGGTCGAGCTCCTATAATTCACCCCTCCACTTT	CASTDGRSSSYNSPLHF
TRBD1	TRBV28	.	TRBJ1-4	TGTGCCAGCAGTCCAGGGACAGCAGATCCTGAAAAACTGTTTTTT	CASSPGTADPEKLFF